Listed here are 6 T cell receptor beta chains from one sample, sequenced in a study of early stage breast cancer tumors. TCRdb's copy holds only in-frame clones and misses some; the assay was immunoSEQ multiplex PCR. The sample holds fewer than 50,000 clones; 70% to 80% are singletons and the top ten take roughly 7.2%. Sequences were obtained from blood. The receptor set was obtained from a person between 45 and 65 years old with breast cancer.

The table lists this clone with a count of one. The chain has TRBV5-5 and TRBJ2-3; TRBD1 might be the D (5 bases). The CDR3 loop spans 13 amino acids. Trimming shortened V by 4 bases and J by 2 bases, and 8 bases separated the two germline ends. Germline V gene data show CDR1 as SGHKS and CDR2 as YYEKEE (reference sequence). DNA for the CDR3: TGTGCCAGCAGCGGGGCCACCACAGATACGCAGTATTTT. It translates to CASSGATTDTQYF.

The genes are TRBV9 and TRBJ2-2, with D possibly TRBD1 on 6 matching bases. Germline V gene data show CDR1 as SGDLS and CDR2 as YYNGEE. The CDR3 loop spans 15 amino acids. Trimming removed 2 bases from V and 1 base from J, with 9 bases in between. The CDR3 sequence: CASSVMTGNTGELFF. For the CDR3, the DNA is TGTGCCAGCAGCGTCATGACAGGGAACACCGGGGAGCTGTTTTTT.

The CDR3 loop is CASSQDKQIYEQYF. The DNA of the CDR3 is TGTGCCAGCAGCCAAGATAAACAGATCTACGAGCAGTACTTC. The chain employs TRBV4-2 and TRBJ2-7; no reliable D call. The germline gives CDR1 LGHNA, CDR2 YNFKEQ. The CDR3 is 14 residues long. Trimming removed 0 bases from V and 3 bases from J, with 9 bases in between.

The sample holds one count of this clone. The chain is built from TRBV4-3 and TRBJ1-2; the D gene is possibly TRBD1 (5 bases). CDR3 length equals 15 residues. From germline, CDR1 is LGHNA and CDR2 YSLEER. V was shortened by 0 bases and J by 7 bases, with 15 bases between the two germline ends. CDR3 protein: CASSQDGGGISGYTF. The CDR3 region has the DNA TGCGCCAGCAGCCAAGATGGGGGAGGGATCTCTGGCTACACCTTC.

The chain employs TRBV2 and TRBJ1-5, with D possibly being TRBD1 (5 bases). The germline V and J ends were trimmed by 3 bases and 2 bases, with 11 bases remaining between them. Per germline, CDR1 SNHLY and CDR2 FYNNEI. The CDR3 has 15 residues. The CDR3 DNA is TGTGCCAGCAGTGAGGGTGGGGGGGGCAATCAGCCCCAGCATTTT. This sequence encodes CASSEGGGGNQPQHF. Combining the CDR3 with reference TRBV2 and TRBJ1-5 gives the whole variable domain EPEVTQTPSHQVTQMGQEVILRCVPISNHLYFYWYRQILGQKVEFLVSFYNNEISEKSEIFDDQFSVERPDGSNFTLKIRSTKLEDSAMYFCASSEGGGGNQPQHFGDGTRLSIL.

Comments on this clone: The DNA is left out, because the CDR3 cannot be placed on it with certainty; the CDR3 is given as TCRdb lists it. The V call is TRBV7-2, the J call TRBJ2-3; the D call of TRBD2 is as the table states it, not checked on the DNA. Germline-derived CDR1 and CDR2 are SGHTA and FQGNSA. The CDR3 has 15 residues if both end residues are counted. CDR3 protein: CASSLEVFGGGALNF.